A selection of T cell receptor beta chains follows, all from one sample in a study of blood T cells in healthy people across ages. Using its own MiXCR run on the 5' RACE reads, TCRdb lists one record per CDR3 protein. The table lists over 1,200,000 distinct CDR3 sequences, approximately 59% of them singletons. The sequencing input was blood. These receptors were obtained from a young man in good health. Both conserved end residues are part of each CDR3. The order of the fields is clone size, J gene, V gene, D gene, CDR3 protein, CDR3 DNA. D genes are given only for firm matches. For some rows the clone size is stated as once, few or many, or as a class when expanded; others skip it.

clone_size: few; j_call: TRBJ2-3; v_call: TRBV10-3; d_call: .; cdr3_aa: CAISESEGSTDTQYF; cdr3_nt: TGTGCCATCAGTGAGTCTGAGGGGTCGACAGATACGCAGTATTTT
clone_size: .; j_call: TRBJ2-7; v_call: TRBV4-1; d_call: TRBD2; cdr3_aa: CASSRGLDDEQYF; cdr3_nt: TGCGCCAGCAGCCGGGGACTAGACGACGAGCAGTACTTC
clone_size: few; j_call: TRBJ1-6; v_call: TRBV12-3/TRBV12-4; d_call: .; cdr3_aa: CASSLAENSPLHF; cdr3_nt: TGTGCCAGCAGTTTAGCGGAAAATTCACCCCTCCACTTT
clone_size: .; j_call: TRBJ2-4; v_call: TRBV7-2; d_call: .; cdr3_aa: CASSSQGRSAKNIQYF; cdr3_nt: TGTGCCAGCAGCTCACAGGGGAGGAGTGCCAAAAACATTCAGTACTTC
clone_size: few; j_call: TRBJ1-1; v_call: TRBV6-5; d_call: TRBD1; cdr3_aa: CASRPTGRTEAFF; cdr3_nt: TGTGCCAGCCGTCCGACAGGGAGGACTGAAGCTTTCTTT
clone_size: .; j_call: TRBJ2-7; v_call: TRBV6-6; d_call: TRBD2; cdr3_aa: CASRPGGVANEQYF; cdr3_nt: TGTGCCAGCCGCCCGGGGGGAGTTGCGAATGAGCAGTACTTC
clone_size: .; j_call: TRBJ2-6; v_call: TRBV7-9; d_call: .; cdr3_aa: CASSSMEPNLTF; cdr3_nt: TGTGCCAGCAGCTCGATGGAACCGAATCTGACTTTC
clone_size: .; j_call: TRBJ2-3; v_call: TRBV7-2; d_call: TRBD1; cdr3_aa: CASSTPRDRVGDTQYF; cdr3_nt: TGTGCCAGCAGCACCCCCCGGGACAGGGTTGGAGATACGCAGTATTTT
clone_size: .; j_call: TRBJ1-1; v_call: TRBV6-2/TRBV6-3; d_call: .; cdr3_aa: CASTLDGYTEAFF; cdr3_nt: TGTGCCAGCACCCTTGACGGATACACTGAAGCTTTCTTT
clone_size: .; j_call: TRBJ1-2; v_call: TRBV27; d_call: .; cdr3_aa: CASSTSIRRQADGYTF; cdr3_nt: TGTGCCAGCAGCACATCTATCCGAAGACAGGCGGATGGCTACACCTTC
clone_size: .; j_call: TRBJ2-3; v_call: TRBV7-2; d_call: TRBD1; cdr3_aa: CASSPEGAYQPQYF; cdr3_nt: TGTGCCAGCAGCCCCGAGGGGGCTTATCAGCCCCAGTATTTT
clone_size: few; j_call: TRBJ2-1; v_call: TRBV2; d_call: .; cdr3_aa: CASSGTLEIEQFF; cdr3_nt: TGTGCCAGCAGTGGGACCCTAGAGATTGAGCAGTTCTTC
clone_size: .; j_call: TRBJ2-1; v_call: TRBV12-3/TRBV12-4; d_call: .; cdr3_aa: CVSSLAIGEQFF; cdr3_nt: TGTGTCAGCAGTTTAGCGATAGGGGAGCAGTTCTTC
clone_size: once; j_call: TRBJ2-3; v_call: TRBV20-1; d_call: .; cdr3_aa: CSARDSAVRAEADTQYF; cdr3_nt: TGCAGCGCTAGAGATAGTGCGGTCAGGGCGGAGGCAGATACGCAGTATTTT
clone_size: .; j_call: TRBJ2-3; v_call: TRBV4-1; d_call: .; cdr3_aa: CASSQTMRGFADTQYF; cdr3_nt: TGCGCCAGCAGCCAAACAATGCGGGGTTTTGCAGATACGCAGTATTTT
clone_size: few; j_call: TRBJ2-7; v_call: TRBV20-1; d_call: TRBD2; cdr3_aa: CSGRGGASYEQYF; cdr3_nt: TGCAGTGGAAGGGGAGGGGCCAGCTACGAGCAGTACTTC
clone_size: .; j_call: TRBJ2-5; v_call: TRBV10-3; d_call: TRBD2; cdr3_aa: CAAGREETQYF; cdr3_nt: TGTGCCGCAGGGAGGGAGGAGACCCAGTACTTC
clone_size: .; j_call: TRBJ2-6; v_call: TRBV5-1; d_call: .; cdr3_aa: CASSLVQAGANVLTF; cdr3_nt: TGCGCCAGCAGCTTGGTACAAGCCGGGGCCAACGTCCTGACTTTC
clone_size: once; j_call: TRBJ2-5; v_call: TRBV10-2; d_call: .; cdr3_aa: CASTGGQPQETQYF; cdr3_nt: TGCGCCAGCACGGGGGGCCAACCTCAAGAGACCCAGTACTTC
clone_size: .; j_call: TRBJ2-7; v_call: TRBV10-3; d_call: TRBD1; cdr3_aa: CATRGRDRDDEQYF; cdr3_nt: TGTGCCACAAGAGGACGGGACAGGGACGACGAGCAGTACTTC
clone_size: .; j_call: TRBJ2-7; v_call: TRBV20-1; d_call: .; cdr3_aa: CSARTGYGSYEQYF; cdr3_nt: TGCAGTGCAAGAACAGGGTACGGCTCCTACGAGCAGTACTTC
clone_size: .; j_call: TRBJ2-3; v_call: TRBV12-3/TRBV12-4; d_call: .; cdr3_aa: CASSFLGPTDTQYF; cdr3_nt: TGTGCCAGCAGTTTCCTGGGACCCACAGATACGCAGTATTTT
clone_size: .; j_call: TRBJ2-1; v_call: TRBV29-1; d_call: TRBD1; cdr3_aa: CSVYRGTGALNEQFF; cdr3_nt: TGCAGCGTTTATAGGGGGACAGGGGCCCTCAATGAGCAGTTCTTC
clone_size: .; j_call: TRBJ2-3; v_call: TRBV24-1; d_call: TRBD1; cdr3_aa: CATAQGTGITDTQYF; cdr3_nt: TGTGCCACCGCCCAGGGGACAGGAATAACAGATACGCAGTATTTT
clone_size: .; j_call: TRBJ2-5; v_call: TRBV29-1; d_call: TRBD2; cdr3_aa: CSVDGLAETQYF; cdr3_nt: TGCAGCGTTGATGGACTAGCCGAGACCCAGTACTTC
clone_size: .; j_call: TRBJ2-3; v_call: TRBV6-2/TRBV6-3; d_call: .; cdr3_aa: CASSYSTLPYTQYF; cdr3_nt: TGTGCCAGCAGTTACTCAACGCTTCCGTATACGCAGTATTTT
clone_size: .; j_call: TRBJ2-1; v_call: TRBV4-1; d_call: TRBD2; cdr3_aa: CASNLVPGLAGDNEQFF; cdr3_nt: TGCGCCAGCAACCTAGTTCCGGGACTAGCGGGAGACAATGAGCAGTTCTTC
clone_size: .; j_call: TRBJ2-3; v_call: TRBV4-1; d_call: .; cdr3_aa: CASSQEKGRLANTDTQYF; cdr3_nt: TGCGCCAGCAGCCAAGAAAAGGGGCGGCTAGCGAACACAGATACGCAGTATTTT
clone_size: .; j_call: TRBJ2-7; v_call: TRBV4-2; d_call: .; cdr3_aa: CASSQSPLLIGNEQYF; cdr3_nt: TGTGCCAGCAGCCAGAGTCCCCTCTTGATTGGGAACGAGCAGTACTTC
clone_size: .; j_call: TRBJ2-5; v_call: TRBV4-3; d_call: TRBD1; cdr3_aa: CASSQGHTGASYNEQYF; cdr3_nt: TGCGCCAGCAGCCAAGGTCACACAGGGGCTTCCTACAATGAGCAGTACTTC
clone_size: few; j_call: TRBJ2-1; v_call: TRBV7-9; d_call: TRBD2; cdr3_aa: CASSPAGSGATQGEQFF; cdr3_nt: TGTGCCAGCAGCCCCGCTGGTAGCGGGGCGACCCAGGGTGAGCAGTTCTTC
clone_size: .; j_call: TRBJ2-1; v_call: TRBV28; d_call: TRBD1; cdr3_aa: CASSLEDRGVGSYNEQFF; cdr3_nt: TGTGCCAGCAGTTTAGAGGACAGGGGAGTTGGCTCCTACAATGAGCAGTTCTTC
clone_size: .; j_call: TRBJ1-1; v_call: TRBV14; d_call: .; cdr3_aa: CASSPDTLAGAFF; cdr3_nt: TGTGCCAGCAGCCCCGACACTTTAGCAGGAGCTTTCTTT
clone_size: .; j_call: TRBJ2-5; v_call: TRBV6-2/TRBV6-3; d_call: .; cdr3_aa: CASSYSRPKETQYF; cdr3_nt: TGTGCCAGCAGTTACTCGAGACCAAAAGAGACCCAGTACTTC
clone_size: .; j_call: TRBJ2-7; v_call: TRBV12-3/TRBV12-4; d_call: TRBD1; cdr3_aa: CASSLRQGDFYEQYF; cdr3_nt: TGTGCCAGCAGTCTTCGACAGGGTGATTTCTACGAGCAGTACTTC
clone_size: few; j_call: TRBJ1-2; v_call: TRBV10-3; d_call: TRBD1; cdr3_aa: CATRDRGLYGYTF; cdr3_nt: TGTGCCACTCGGGACAGGGGGCTCTATGGCTACACCTTC
clone_size: .; j_call: TRBJ2-3; v_call: TRBV3-1; d_call: TRBD1; cdr3_aa: CASSQPRTGPGPDTQYF; cdr3_nt: TGTGCCAGCAGCCAACCCCGGACAGGACCGGGTCCAGATACGCAGTATTTT
clone_size: few; j_call: TRBJ2-5; v_call: TRBV13; d_call: TRBD1; cdr3_aa: CASSDTGEETQYF; cdr3_nt: TGTGCCAGCAGCGACACAGGGGAAGAGACCCAGTACTTC
clone_size: .; j_call: TRBJ2-5; v_call: TRBV5-5; d_call: .; cdr3_aa: CTSSLGPPADEQYF; cdr3_nt: TGTACCAGCAGCTTGGGACCCCCTGCCGATGAGCAGTACTTC
clone_size: .; j_call: TRBJ2-7; v_call: TRBV5-6; d_call: .; cdr3_aa: CASSLGPLDYLDEQYF; cdr3_nt: TGTGCCAGCAGCTTGGGTCCATTGGACTACCTTGACGAGCAGTACTTC
clone_size: few; j_call: TRBJ2-7; v_call: TRBV4-2; d_call: .; cdr3_aa: CASSQTQGEGYEQYF; cdr3_nt: TGTGCCAGCAGCCAAACACAGGGCGAGGGCTACGAGCAGTACTTC
clone_size: few; j_call: TRBJ2-7; v_call: TRBV13; d_call: .; cdr3_aa: CASSFERTYEQYF; cdr3_nt: TGTGCCAGCAGCTTCGAGCGGACCTACGAGCAGTACTTC
clone_size: .; j_call: TRBJ1-6; v_call: TRBV20-1; d_call: .; cdr3_aa: CSAPNPGRNSPLHF; cdr3_nt: TGCAGTGCCCCTAACCCCGGCAGGAATTCACCCCTCCACTTT
clone_size: .; j_call: TRBJ2-7; v_call: TRBV20-1; d_call: .; cdr3_aa: CSARDASVGGYEQYF; cdr3_nt: TGCAGTGCTAGAGATGCCTCGGTAGGGGGGTACGAGCAGTACTTC
clone_size: once; j_call: TRBJ1-1; v_call: TRBV7-9; d_call: .; cdr3_aa: CASSSLGLRDTEAFF; cdr3_nt: TGTGCCAGCAGCTCGTTGGGACTCCGAGACACTGAAGCTTTCTTT